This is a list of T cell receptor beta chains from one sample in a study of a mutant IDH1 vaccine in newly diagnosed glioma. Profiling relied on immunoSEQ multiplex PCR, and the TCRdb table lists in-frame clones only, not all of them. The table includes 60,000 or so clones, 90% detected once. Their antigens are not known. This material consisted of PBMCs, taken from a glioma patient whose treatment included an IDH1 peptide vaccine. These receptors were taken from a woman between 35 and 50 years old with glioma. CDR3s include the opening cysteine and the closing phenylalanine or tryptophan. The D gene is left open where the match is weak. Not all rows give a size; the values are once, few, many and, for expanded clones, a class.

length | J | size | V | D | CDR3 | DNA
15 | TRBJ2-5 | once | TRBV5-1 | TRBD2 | CASSDPGRPQETQYF | TGCGCCAGCAGCGACCCCGGGAGGCCCCAAGAGACCCAGTACTTC
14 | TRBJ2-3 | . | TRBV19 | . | CASSVTTSTDTQYF | TGTGCCAGTAGCGTGACGACAAGCACAGATACGCAGTATTTT
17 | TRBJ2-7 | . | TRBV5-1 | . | CASSLSSSALDEDEQYF | TGCGCCAGCAGCTTGTCTAGCAGTGCACTTGATGAGGACGAGCAGTACTTC
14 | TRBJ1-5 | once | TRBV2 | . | CASSEALTGQPQHF | TGTGCCAGCAGTGAAGCGCTCACAGGTCAGCCCCAGCATTTT
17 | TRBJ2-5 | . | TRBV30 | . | CAWSDYGGITGKETQYF | TGTGCCTGGAGTGATTATGGGGGGATTACAGGGAAGGAGACCCAGTACTTC
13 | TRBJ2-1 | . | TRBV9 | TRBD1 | CASSVGQYNEQFF | TGTGCCAGCAGCGTGGGACAGTACAATGAGCAGTTCTTC
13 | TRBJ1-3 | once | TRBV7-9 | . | CASSFGSGNTIYF | TGTGCCAGCAGCTTCGGCTCTGGAAACACCATATATTTT
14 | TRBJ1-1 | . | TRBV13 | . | CASSFRTANTEAFF | TGTGCCAGCAGCTTCCGGACCGCGAACACTGAAGCTTTCTTT
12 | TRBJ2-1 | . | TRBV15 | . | CATRDQNNEQFF | TGTGCCACGAGGGACCAAAACAATGAGCAGTTCTTC
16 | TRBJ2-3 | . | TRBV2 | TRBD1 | CASSEIGQGSTDTQYF | TGTGCCAGCAGTGAAATCGGACAGGGAAGCACAGATACGCAGTATTTT
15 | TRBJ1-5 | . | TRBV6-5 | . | CASRSQGLSNQPQHF | TGTGCCAGCAGGTCCCAAGGACTTAGCAATCAGCCCCAGCATTTT
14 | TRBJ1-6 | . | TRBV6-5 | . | CASRTSSYNSPLHF | TGTGCCAGCAGAACGAGCTCCTATAATTCACCCCTCCACTTT
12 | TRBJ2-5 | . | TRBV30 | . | CAWKGNQETQYF | TGTGCCTGGAAGGGTAATCAAGAGACCCAGTACTTC
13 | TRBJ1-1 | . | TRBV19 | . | CATRTSMNTEAFF | TGTGCCACCCGGACAAGCATGAACACTGAAGCTTTCTTT
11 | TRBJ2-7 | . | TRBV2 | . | CASGQSYEQYF | TGTGCCAGCGGACAGTCCTACGAGCAGTACTTC
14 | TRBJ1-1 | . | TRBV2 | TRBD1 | CASSEDRANTEAFF | TGTGCCAGCAGTGAGGACAGGGCGAACACTGAAGCTTTCTTT
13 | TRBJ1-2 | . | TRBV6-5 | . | CASSYSKGYGYTF | TGTGCCAGCAGTTACTCGAAGGGGTATGGCTACACCTTC
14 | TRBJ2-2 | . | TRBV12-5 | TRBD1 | CASGTGTNTGELFF | TGTGCTAGTGGGACAGGGACGAACACCGGGGAGCTGTTTTTT
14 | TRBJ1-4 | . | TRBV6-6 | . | CASSTGTLNEKLFF | TGTGCCAGCAGCACCGGGACTCTTAATGAAAAACTGTTTTTT
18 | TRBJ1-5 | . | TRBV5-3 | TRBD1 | CARSTDRKERSGNQPQHF | TGTGCCAGAAGCACGGACAGGAAAGAAAGGTCCGGCAATCAGCCCCAGCATTTT
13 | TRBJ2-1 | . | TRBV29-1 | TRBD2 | CSVGTTRTSEQFF | TGCAGCGTCGGGACTACCCGCACCAGTGAGCAGTTCTTC
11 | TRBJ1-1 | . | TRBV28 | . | CASRGPREAFF | TGTGCCAGCAGGGGTCCCCGTGAAGCTTTCTTT
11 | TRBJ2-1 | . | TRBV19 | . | CASIGYNEQFF | TGTGCCAGTATTGGATACAATGAGCAGTTCTTC
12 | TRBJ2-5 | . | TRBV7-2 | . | CASSLRGETQYF | TGTGCCAGCAGCTTACGGGGGGAGACCCAGTACTTC
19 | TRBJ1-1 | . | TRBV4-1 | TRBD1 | CASSQPTLRAGQGATEAFF | TGCGCCAGCAGCCAACCGACCTTGAGGGCGGGACAGGGGGCCACTGAAGCTTTCTTT
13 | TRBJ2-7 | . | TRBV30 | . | CAWSDLDIYEQYF | TGTGCCTGGAGTGACCTGGACATTTACGAGCAGTACTTC
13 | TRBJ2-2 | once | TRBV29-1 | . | CSAGTWNTGELFF | TGCAGCGCAGGGACATGGAACACCGGGGAGCTGTTTTTT
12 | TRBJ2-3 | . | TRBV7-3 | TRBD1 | CASSPDRGSQYF | TGTGCCAGCAGCCCGGACAGGGGTTCGCAGTATTTT
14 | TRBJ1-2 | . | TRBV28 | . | CASRPPQGTYGYTF | TGTGCCAGCAGGCCACCCCAGGGTACCTATGGCTACACCTTC
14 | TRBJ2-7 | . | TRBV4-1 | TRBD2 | CASSRSGGAYEQYF | TGCGCCAGCAGTCGAAGCGGGGGGGCCTACGAGCAGTACTTC
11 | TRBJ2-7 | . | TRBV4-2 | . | CASSQEHEQYF | TGTGCCAGCAGCCAAGAGCACGAGCAGTACTTC
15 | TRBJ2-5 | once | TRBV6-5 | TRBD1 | CASSPLRTGRETQYF | TGTGCCAGCAGCCCCCTCCGGACAGGGAGGGAGACCCAGTACTTC
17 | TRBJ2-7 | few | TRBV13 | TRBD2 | CASSPRERGAGAYEQYF | TGTGCCAGCAGCCCCAGGGAGCGGGGCGCTGGAGCCTACGAGCAGTACTTC
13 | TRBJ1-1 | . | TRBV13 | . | CASSSTENTEAFF | TGTGCCAGCAGCTCGACGGAGAACACTGAAGCTTTCTTT
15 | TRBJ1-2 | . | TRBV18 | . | CASSPGTSEGVGYTF | TGTGCCAGCTCACCAGGGACGTCGGAGGGGGTTGGCTACACCTTC
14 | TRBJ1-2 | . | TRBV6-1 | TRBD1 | CASSGGDRGSGYTF | TGTGCCAGCAGTGGTGGTGACAGGGGGTCTGGCTACACCTTC
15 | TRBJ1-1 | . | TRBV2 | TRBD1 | CASRRTGGLNTEAFF | TGTGCCAGCAGGCGGACAGGGGGATTGAACACTGAAGCTTTCTTT
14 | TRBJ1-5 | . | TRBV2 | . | CASSESVSNQPQHF | TGTGCCAGCAGTGAGTCGGTTAGCAATCAGCCCCAGCATTTT
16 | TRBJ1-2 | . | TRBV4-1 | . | CASSQVQFKGNYGYTF | TGCGCCAGCAGCCAAGTTCAGTTTAAGGGAAACTATGGCTACACCTTC
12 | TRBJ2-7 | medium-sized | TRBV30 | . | CAWSGGSYEQYF | TGTGCCTGGAGCGGGGGCTCCTACGAGCAGTACTTC
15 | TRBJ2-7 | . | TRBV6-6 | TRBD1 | CASSDRDRGQGEQYF | TGTGCCAGCAGCGACCGGGACAGGGGGCAAGGCGAGCAGTACTTC
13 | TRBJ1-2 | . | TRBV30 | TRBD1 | CAWSVDRGHGYTF | TGTGCCTGGAGCGTTGACAGGGGGCACGGCTACACCTTC
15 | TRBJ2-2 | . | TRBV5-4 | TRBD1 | CASRRDRANTGELFF | TGTGCCAGCAGGCGTGACAGGGCAAACACCGGGGAGCTGTTTTTT
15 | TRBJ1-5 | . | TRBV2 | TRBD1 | CASSADRGQNQPQHF | TGTGCCAGCAGTGCCGACAGGGGGCAGAATCAGCCCCAGCATTTT
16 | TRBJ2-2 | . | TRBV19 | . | CASSIRDAPKTGELFF | TGTGCCAGTAGTATCCGGGATGCGCCAAAGACCGGGGAGCTGTTTTTT
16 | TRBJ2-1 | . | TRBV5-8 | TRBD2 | CASSGGLAPTYNEQFF | TGTGCCAGCAGCGGAGGACTAGCGCCTACGTACAATGAGCAGTTCTTC
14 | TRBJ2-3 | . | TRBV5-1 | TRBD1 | CASSNRGSTDTQYF | TGCGCCAGCTCGAACAGGGGAAGCACAGATACGCAGTATTTT
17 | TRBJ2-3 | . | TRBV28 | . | CASSSPVGRLSTDTQYF | TGTGCCAGCAGTTCCCCCGTGGGCAGATTAAGCACAGATACGCAGTATTTT